A selection of T cell receptor beta chains follows, all from one sample in a study of response to subunit inactivated influenza vaccine. TCRdb called the RT-PCR reads again in MiXCR, with one record for every CDR3 protein. The top ten hold 10% of the sample, which has under 950,000 distinct CDR3 sequences, around 21% seen once. The material was PBMCs from blood, obtained about 5 days after vaccination. These receptor sequences come from a man aged 50 to 59 who received an inactivated influenza vaccine. CDR3s include the opening cysteine and the closing phenylalanine or tryptophan. The D gene is left open where the match is weak. The size entry is marked missing in some rows and otherwise reads once, few, many or a size class.

length,size,J,D,V,DNA,CDR3
13,.,TRBJ2-5,.,TRBV28,TGTGCCAGTACCCCGGGCAGTCTGGAGACCCAGTACTTC,CASTPGSLETQYF
15,.,TRBJ2-3,.,TRBV28,TGTGCCAGCAGTTTATTGGCAGTTCCCACAGATACGCAGTATTTT,CASSLLAVPTDTQYF
15,.,TRBJ2-5,TRBD2,TRBV20-1,TGCAGTGCTAGAGCCGAGCGGGGCGGCTCAGAGACCCAGTACTTC,CSARAERGGSETQYF
17,.,TRBJ2-7,TRBD2,TRBV7-2,TGTGCCAGCAGCTTGACTAGCGGGGGGGATTCAACCTACGAGCAGTACTTC,CASSLTSGGDSTYEQYF
17,few,TRBJ2-3,.,TRBV4-3,TGCGCCAGCAGCCAAGTCTTTGGGACACCCGCCTCAGATACGCAGTATTTT,CASSQVFGTPASDTQYF
12,few,TRBJ2-3,.,TRBV10-1,TGCGCCAGCAGTGAGTCCCTAGATACGCAGTATTTT,CASSESLDTQYF
15,.,TRBJ2-5,TRBD2,TRBV7-9,TGTGCCAGCAGCCTACCTCTAGCGGACCAAGAGACCCAGTACTTC,CASSLPLADQETQYF
12,.,TRBJ2-1,.,TRBV7-3,TGTGCCAGCAGCCGCAACCTCAATGAGCAGTTCTTC,CASSRNLNEQFF
16,many,TRBJ2-1,.,TRBV4-3,TGCGCCAGCAGCCAAGATGCGGGTCGGGCCTACAATGAGCAGTTCTTC,CASSQDAGRAYNEQFF
13,.,TRBJ1-5,.,TRBV10-3,TGTGCCATCAAGGGAGGGCTCAATCAGCCCCAGCATTTT,CAIKGGLNQPQHF
18,few,TRBJ2-2,TRBD2,TRBV6-1,TGTGCCAGCAGTGGTTTCGGGCGGGGGGCCGCGAACACCGGGGAGCTGTTTTTT,CASSGFGRGAANTGELFF
14,.,TRBJ2-5,.,TRBV11-2,TGTGCCAGCAGCTTACTAAGGGGTTTGGAGACCCAGTACTTC,CASSLLRGLETQYF
13,few,TRBJ2-7,.,TRBV29-1,TGCAGCGTTGCCGGACTGCTCTCCTACGAGCAGTACTTC,CSVAGLLSYEQYF
14,few,TRBJ2-2,.,TRBV25-1,TGTGCCAGCAGTGAATTAAGGTTCGGCGGGGAGCTGTTTTTT,CASSELRFGGELFF
16,.,TRBJ2-5,TRBD2,TRBV20-1,TGCAGTGCCCTAAAACTTAGCGGGGAGTACCAAGAGACCCAGTACTTC,CSALKLSGEYQETQYF
14,.,TRBJ2-3,TRBD2,TRBV10-3,TGTGCCATCAGTGAACAGCGGGAGACAGATACGCAGTATTTT,CAISEQRETDTQYF
14,few,TRBJ2-2,.,TRBV11-2,TGTGCCAGCAGCCCTTGGGGTGAGGCCGGGGAGCTGTTTTTT,CASSPWGEAGELFF
14,few,TRBJ2-3,.,TRBV28,TGTGCCAGCAGAGGGCCAGGGAGCACAGATACGCAGTATTTT,CASRGPGSTDTQYF
14,few,TRBJ2-7,.,TRBV11-2,TGTGCCAGCAGCTTCCAGGACAGGAGGGACGAGCAGTACTTC,CASSFQDRRDEQYF
14,.,TRBJ1-5,.,TRBV28,TGTGCCAGCAGTCCAATGACGGTAGGGGAGCCCCAGCATTTT,CASSPMTVGEPQHF
15,.,TRBJ2-7,TRBD2,TRBV10-3,TGTGCCATCAGTCCTAGCGGGGGGGGTCCCTACGAGCAGTACTTC,CAISPSGGGPYEQYF
16,.,TRBJ2-1,TRBD2,TRBV7-2,TGTGCCAGCAGCTTAACCAGCGGGGGTTCCCACAATGAGCAGTTCTTC,CASSLTSGGSHNEQFF
17,few,TRBJ2-1,TRBD1,TRBV27,TGTGCCAGCAGTGCCGACCTACGGGACAGGGTCAACAATGAGCAGTTCTTC,CASSADLRDRVNNEQFF
16,many,TRBJ2-7,TRBD2,TRBV7-9,TGTGCCAGCAGCCGTGGGGAGGGTATTATCCTTGAGGAGCAGTACTTC,CASSRGEGIILEEQYF
13,.,TRBJ2-5,.,TRBV28,TGTGCCAGCAGTTCAGGGGCCTGGTCGTGGCCGTACTTC,CASSSGAWSWPYF
15,.,TRBJ1-2,TRBD1,TRBV5-6,TGTGCCAGCAGCTTCTTTCGGACAGGGGGAGATGGCTACACCTTC,CASSFFRTGGDGYTF
14,few,TRBJ2-1,TRBD1,TRBV10-3,TGTGCCATTCGCCGGGACAGGGGGGATCCTCGGGAGTTCTTC,CAIRRDRGDPREFF
16,few,TRBJ2-7,.,TRBV7-8,TGTGCCAGCAGCTTAGCGTACAGGAGAAGGGTCAACGAGCAGTACTTC,CASSLAYRRRVNEQYF
14,many,TRBJ2-3,TRBD2,TRBV12-3/TRBV12-4,TGTGCCAGCAGCAAGCGGGGGGAGCCAGATACGCAGTATTTT,CASSKRGEPDTQYF
13,.,TRBJ2-5,.,TRBV7-8,TGTGCCAGCAACCTAGAGGGGCAAGAGACCCAGTACTTC,CASNLEGQETQYF
13,few,TRBJ2-5,.,TRBV6-2/TRBV6-3,TGTGCCAGCACCAGGGACTACCAAGAGACCCAGTACTTC,CASTRDYQETQYF
17,.,TRBJ2-7,TRBD2,TRBV25-1,TGTGCCAGCAGTGAATATAAGCGGGAGGTATCGACCTACGAGCAGTACTTC,CASSEYKREVSTYEQYF
24,.,TRBJ2-2,TRBD1,TRBV12-3/TRBV12-4,TGTGCCAGCAGTTTGCTACTCCGGTTCAGTTTGCAGGACAGGGGACAATCGAACACCGGGGAGCTGTTTTTT,CASSLLLRFSLQDRGQSNTGELFF
15,many,TRBJ2-1,TRBD2,TRBV29-1,TGCAGCGTCTTAGGGGCTAGCGGGTACTACAATGAGCAGTTCTTC,CSVLGASGYYNEQFF
15,few,TRBJ2-1,.,TRBV5-1,TGCGCCAGCAGCTTGGGGGGCGCCATAACCCATGAGCAGTTCTTC,CASSLGGAITHEQFF
16,.,TRBJ2-3,TRBD2,TRBV20-1,TGCAGTGCCAAGGGCCCCACTAGCGGAATCACAGATACGCAGTATTTT,CSAKGPTSGITDTQYF
12,.,TRBJ2-1,.,TRBV10-3,TGTGCCATCAAGGACGGATGGAATGAGCAGTTCTTC,CAIKDGWNEQFF
14,.,TRBJ1-4,.,TRBV27,TGTGCCAGCAAACAACAGGGCCCTAATGAAAAACTGTTTTTT,CASKQQGPNEKLFF
15,many,TRBJ2-1,TRBD2,TRBV7-3,TGTGCCAGCAGCTTTGCTAGCGGAGGCTACAATGAGCAGTTCTTC,CASSFASGGYNEQFF
16,.,TRBJ1-1,.,TRBV7-9,TGTGCCAGCAGCTTGGAGGGGTTGAGCGTGGACACTGAAGCTTTCTTT,CASSLEGLSVDTEAFF
12,many,TRBJ1-6,TRBD1,TRBV12-3/TRBV12-4,TGTGCCAGCAGCCGACAGGGATATTTCCTACACTTT,CASSRQGYFLHF
15,.,TRBJ2-4,.,TRBV27,TGTGCCAGCAGTCCGGCCCGGACAGCCAAAAACATTCAGTACTTC,CASSPARTAKNIQYF
16,few,TRBJ1-1,.,TRBV4-3,TGCGCCAGCAGCCAAGAAGTGGTGAGGGCGAACGCTGAAGCTTTCTTT,CASSQEVVRANAEAFF
14,.,TRBJ2-7,TRBD1,TRBV6-1,TGTGCCAGCAGATTGCCGGGACAGGGTTCCGAGCAGTACTTC,CASRLPGQGSEQYF
14,.,TRBJ2-2,.,TRBV28,TGTGCCAGCAGTTTAGATTTAGCCACCGGGGAGCTGTTTTTT,CASSLDLATGELFF
14,.,TRBJ2-7,TRBD2,TRBV7-9,TGTGCCAGCAGCAATAGCGGGGGGGGCTACGAGCAGTACTTC,CASSNSGGGYEQYF
15,few,TRBJ2-5,.,TRBV3-1,TGTGCCAGCAGCCGCTGGGGTAGCTACCAAGAGACCCAGTACTTC,CASSRWGSYQETQYF
13,few,TRBJ1-2,.,TRBV12-3/TRBV12-4,TGTGCCAGCAGTTTTCGGGGGTTGAGTGGCTACACCTTC,CASSFRGLSGYTF
14,.,TRBJ2-5,.,TRBV5-1,TGCGCCAGCAGCTTTGCTTCCGTGAAAGAGACCCAGTACTTC,CASSFASVKETQYF
14,.,TRBJ1-5,.,TRBV6-5,TGTGCCAGCAGTTACCGGGACAGCAATCAGCCCCAGCATTTT,CASSYRDSNQPQHF
13,few,TRBJ2-1,.,TRBV2,TGTGCCAGCAATATCGGCCCCTACAATGAGCAGTTCTTC,CASNIGPYNEQFF
14,many,TRBJ1-6,TRBD1,TRBV2,TGTGCCAGCACGGGGGAACAGGGGCTCTCACCCCTCCACTTT,CASTGEQGLSPLHF
12,.,TRBJ2-5,.,TRBV7-3,TGTGCCAGCAGCTTTTTGGGGGGGACCCAGTACTTC,CASSFLGGTQYF
14,.,TRBJ2-2,.,TRBV12-3/TRBV12-4,TGTGCCAGCAGTTCTCACACGAACACCGGGGAGCTGTTTTTT,CASSSHTNTGELFF
15,many,TRBJ2-3,.,TRBV5-4,TGTGCCAGCAGCTTGGCGGGAGAGTACACAGATACGCAGTATTTT,CASSLAGEYTDTQYF